These 27 T cell receptor beta chains originate from one sample sequenced in a study of vaccination effects on CD4 cells after COVID-19. Here immunoSEQ multiplex PCR was the method, and the copy in TCRdb shows in-frame clones only, minus some. Among approximately 9,800 clones listed, roughly 80% were seen once. CD4+ T cells were isolated after less than 13 days of culture. Each participant was given two doses of one vaccine (BNT162b2 or mRNA-1273). No antigen has been identified for these receptors. This specimen was CD4+ T cells from PBMCs cultured without peptide, taken after COVID-19 vaccination. These receptors all stem from a human donor who received a COVID-19 vaccine.

J is TRBJ2-5 and V is TRBV18; tentatively, D is TRBD1 (6 bases). CDR1 is KGHSH and CDR2 is LQKENI in the germline V gene. The CDR3 consists of 14 residues. V dropped 3 bases and J dropped 2 bases, with 10 bases sitting between them. The CDR3 nucleotides read TGTGCCAGCTCACCGGGACACCAACAAGAGACCCAGTACTTC. As protein: CASSPGHQQETQYF.

The chain links TRBV9 to TRBJ1-2, with 7 bases fitting TRBD1. V was pared by 5 bases and J by 8 bases, with 3 bases of the junction left unmatched. CDR3 length: 11 residues. From germline, CDR1 is SGDLS and CDR2 YYNGEE. Here the CDR3 reads CASRQGSGYTF. As DNA, the CDR3 is TGTGCCAGCAGACAGGGGTCGGGCTACACCTTC.

The chain carries TRBV6-2 or TRBV6-3 and TRBJ1-1, with D hard to call. Trimming took off 2 bases at V and 3 bases at J, with 1 base between the two ends. From germline, CDR1 is MNHEY and CDR2 SVGEGT. The CDR3 totals 11 residues. CDR3 sequence: CASSYHTEAFF. In nucleotides, the CDR3 is TGTGCCAGCAGTTACCACACTGAAGCTTTCTTT.

This rearrangement joins TRBV11-2 to TRBJ1-1; the D is unclear. The germline gives CDR1 SGHAT, CDR2 FQNNGV. CDR3 length: 12 residues. V shed 4 bases and J shed 4 bases, with 7 bases lying between them. Here the CDR3 DNA reads TGTGCCAGCAGCTCCGGAGGCACTGAAGCTTTCTTT. Protein product: CASSSGGTEAFF.

The chain recombines TRBV28 with TRBJ1-2; no firm D call. Germline V gene lookup returns CDR1 MDHEN and CDR2 SYDVKM. The V end was cut by 0 bases, the J end by 8 bases, with 7 bases between. This CDR3 comprises 12 residues. CDR3 nucleotide sequence: TGTGCCAGCAGTTTATGGCAGGAAGGCTACACCTTC. Translating gives CASSLWQEGYTF.

The chain couples TRBV4-1 to TRBJ1-4; 7 positions agree with TRBD1. The ends lost 3 bases at V and 5 bases at J; junction bases unmatched: 6. CDR3 length: 15 amino acids. CDR1 and CDR2 (germline): MGHRA, YSYEKL. The CDR3 spells CASSQGQNLNEKLFF. The DNA for the CDR3 is TGCGCCAGCAGCCAGGGACAGAACCTGAATGAAAAACTGTTTTTT.

This clone has only one observation. The V gene is TRBV6-5, the J gene TRBJ2-3; 7 bases map to TRBD2. With V trimmed by 8 bases and J by 5 bases, 7 bases remained unmatched. Germline lookup yields CDR1 MNHEY and CDR2 SVGAGI. The CDR3 consists of 13 residues. The CDR3 bases are TGTGCCAGCGCGGGAGTACCCAGAGATACGCAGTATTTT. This translates into CASAGVPRDTQYF.

J is TRBJ1-2 and V is TRBV19; TRBD1 might be the D (5 bases). This CDR3 is built from 11 residues. V was clipped by 6 bases and J by 8 bases, with 10 bases between them. Germline loops: CDR1 LNHDA, CDR2 SQIVND (reference sequence). In DNA form, the CDR3 reads TGTGCCAGTAGATATCGGGGGGGCTACACCTTC. Translating gives CASRYRGGYTF.

The chain recombines TRBV19 with TRBJ1-2, with 7 nucleotides matching TRBD1. J lost 7 bases, V lost 8 bases, and 10 bases had no gene match. Germline CDR1 LNHDA, CDR2 SQIVND (reference sequence). The CDR3 consists of 13 residues. Here the CDR3 DNA reads TGTGCCAGTGCTACAGACAGGGCTGGTGGCTACACCTTC. Its translation is CASATDRAGGYTF.

This clone occurred once. This rearrangement joins TRBV9 to TRBJ2-7, with 13 bases fitting TRBD2. CDR3 length: 16 residues. CDR1 and CDR2 (germline): SGDLS, YYNGEE. V lost 3 bases and J lost 9; bases outside the gene matches: 12. The CDR3 bases are TGTGCCAGCAGCGCGGGGGGACTAGCGGGATTAATCCGGCAGTACTTC. This translates into CASSAGGLAGLIRQYF.

The chain combines TRBV12-3 or TRBV12-4 with TRBJ2-1; no clear D gene. Trimming took 6 bases from V and 8 from J, leaving 11 bases between them. The CDR3 consists of 12 residues. This CDR3 reads CASSPDTDEQFF. The CDR3 nucleotides are TGTGCCAGCAGCCCCGACACCGATGAGCAGTTCTTC.

The J gene is TRBJ1-2, the V gene TRBV6-2 or TRBV6-3; 7 bases fit TRBD1. CDR3 length equals 13 residues. CDR1 MNHEY and CDR2 SVGEGT come from the germline V gene. Trimming at V came to 5 bases and at J to 2 bases, leaving 2 bases not matched to a gene. The CDR3 sequence is CASSPTGNYGYTF. CDR3 sequence (DNA): TGTGCCAGCAGTCCGACAGGGAACTATGGCTACACCTTC.

The chain recombines TRBV29-1 with TRBJ2-2, with 8 bases identical to TRBD1. This CDR3 is built from 14 residues. V was pared by 6 bases and J by 3 bases, with 6 bases of the junction left unmatched. The germline CDR1 and CDR2 sequences are SQVTM and ANQGSEA. The CDR3 coding sequence is TGCAGCGTCCGGACAGGGCCCGACACCGGGGAGCTGTTTTTT. Amino acids: CSVRTGPDTGELFF.

The rearrangement joins TRBV7-2 to TRBJ2-7; TRBD1 might be the D (5 bases). Germline V gene sequence: CDR1 SGHTA, CDR2 FQGNSA. The CDR3 contains 14 residues. Trimming left V 2 bases short and J 2 bases short, with 10 bases between. The CDR3 bases are TGTGCCAGCAGCTTAACAGGCCCTACCTACGAGCAGTACTTC. Encoded protein: CASSLTGPTYEQYF.

This clone was recorded only once. This chain uses TRBV19 with TRBJ1-2; D is possibly TRBD1 (5 bases). This CDR3 comprises 14 residues. Germline V gene data show CDR1 as LNHDA and CDR2 as SQIVND (reference sequence). V lost 5 bases, J lost 4 bases, and 14 bases lay in between. The CDR3 loop reads CASSLGTGLYGYTF. The CDR3 region has the DNA TGTGCCAGTAGTCTCGGGACGGGGCTCTATGGCTACACCTTC.

The V call is TRBV2, the J call TRBJ1-2, with D perhaps matching TRBD1 (5 bases). The CDR3 runs to 15 residues. V dropped 6 bases and J dropped 4 bases, with 18 bases sitting between them. Per the germline V gene, CDR1 is SNHLY and CDR2 is FYNNEI. The CDR3 loop reads CASRRDSGGIYGYTF. The CDR3 coding sequence is TGTGCCAGCAGGAGGGACTCCGGAGGGATCTATGGCTACACCTTC.

The chain combines TRBV9 with TRBJ2-1; 11 bases line up with TRBD2. Per germline, CDR1 SGDLS and CDR2 YYNGEE. Trimming removed 4 bases from V and 9 bases from J; junction bases left unmatched: 12. This CDR3 is built from 16 residues. The chain's CDR3 is CASSPRGSSGRGEQFF. The DNA of the CDR3 is TGTGCCAGCAGCCCCAGGGGGAGTAGCGGGAGGGGTGAGCAGTTCTTC.

The chain combines TRBV24-1 with TRBJ2-5; D not resolved. V shed 9 bases and J shed 2 bases, with 12 bases lying between them. The CDR3 contains 13 residues. Germline CDR1 reads KGHDR; CDR2 reads SFDVKD. The CDR3 DNA sequence: TGTGCCACCCATGGACGTCTTCAAGAGACCCAGTACTTC. Protein sequence: CATHGRLQETQYF.

J is TRBJ2-1 and V is TRBV19; tentatively, D is TRBD2 (6 bases). From germline, CDR1 is LNHDA and CDR2 SQIVND (reference sequence). The CDR3 covers 14 residues. The V gene lost 0 bases and the J gene lost 6 bases, with 9 bases spanning the gap. The DNA for the CDR3 is TGTGCCAGTAGTATAGACGGGAGAGGCAATGAGCAGTTCTTC. Translating gives CASSIDGRGNEQFF.

The chain has TRBV19 and TRBJ1-3; D call uncertain. The CDR3 has 15 amino acids. CDR1 is LNHDA and CDR2 is SQIVND in the germline V gene (reference sequence). V was trimmed by 6 bases and J by 0 bases, leaving 12 bases between them. CDR3 in DNA: TGTGCCAGTAGCCCGCAGGACGTCTCTGGAAACACCATATATTTT. Residues: CASSPQDVSGNTIYF. The full variable domain, with the rest looked up from reference TRBV19 and TRBJ1-3, is DGGITQSPKYLFRKEGQNVTLSCEQNLNHDAMYWYRQDPGQGLRLIYYSQIVNDFQKGDIAEGYSVSREKKESFPLTVTSAQKNPTAFYLCASSPQDVSGNTIYFGEGSWLTVV.

The chain joins TRBV5-6 to TRBJ1-1; D perhaps matches TRBD1 (5 bases). The CDR3 runs to 12 residues. Trimming removed 1 base from V and 5 bases from J, with 6 bases in between. CDR1 SGHDT and CDR2 YYEEEE come from the germline V gene. The CDR3 bases are TGTGCCAGCAGCTTGCGGGGGACTGAAGCTTTCTTT. It specifies CASSLRGTEAFF.

This clone has more than one count but fewer than ten. The chain is built from TRBV15 and TRBJ1-1; D remains unclear. Trimming pared 0 bases from V and 1 base from J, leaving 15 bases between. CDR1 is LNHNV and CDR2 is YYDKDF in the germline V gene (reference sequence). The CDR3 consists of 17 residues. CDR3: CATSRDRGQAKNTEAFF. In DNA, the CDR3 is TGTGCCACCAGCAGAGATCGAGGGCAGGCAAAGAACACTGAAGCTTTCTTT.

J is TRBJ2-7 and V is TRBV6-5; D unresolved. Trimming pared 4 bases from V and 0 bases from J, leaving 16 bases between. Germline V gene sequence: CDR1 MNHEY, CDR2 SVGAGI. This CDR3 comprises 16 residues. The DNA of the CDR3 is TGTGCCAGCAGTTTGAAACCTGACACGAGCTCCTACGAGCAGTACTTC. This translates into CASSLKPDTSSYEQYF.

J is TRBJ1-5 and V is TRBV2; 7 nucleotides agree with TRBD1. The germline V gene has CDR1 SNHLY and CDR2 FYNNEI. Trimming removed 6 bases from V and 1 base from J; junction bases left unmatched: 6. This CDR3 has 15 amino acids. In DNA form, the CDR3 reads TGTGCCAGCAGGAGGGGGCTGCGGAGCAATCAGCCCCAGCATTTT. As protein: CASRRGLRSNQPQHF. Full variable domain (outside the CDR3, taken from reference TRBV2 and TRBJ1-5): EPEVTQTPSHQVTQMGQEVILRCVPISNHLYFYWYRQILGQKVEFLVSFYNNEISEKSEIFDDQFSVERPDGSNFTLKIRSTKLEDSAMYFCASRRGLRSNQPQHFGDGTRLSIL.

The chain employs TRBV2 and TRBJ1-4; D is unresolved. The germline gives CDR1 SNHLY, CDR2 FYNNEI. Trimming left V 3 bases short and J 8 bases short, with 4 bases between. This CDR3 contains 11 residues. The CDR3 protein is CASSEWEKLFF. DNA for the CDR3: TGTGCCAGCAGTGAGTGGGAAAAACTGTTTTTT.

The J gene is TRBJ2-5, the V gene TRBV29-1; D is ambiguous. The CDR3 covers 13 residues. The germline CDR1 and CDR2 sequences are SQVTM and ANQGSEA. Trimming stripped 4 bases from V and 0 bases from J, with 9 bases between. The CDR3: CSVGSWDQETQYF. The DNA for the CDR3 is TGCAGCGTTGGTAGCTGGGACCAAGAGACCCAGTACTTC.

This rearrangement joins TRBV9 to TRBJ2-3; D remains ambiguous. CDR1 is SGDLS, CDR2 YYNGEE, per germline. There are 16 residues in the CDR3. The V end lost 0 bases, the J end lost 1 base, and 12 bases lay between the germline ends. CDR3 bases: TGTGCCAGCAGCGTAGGGGCTGCGCCGGGCACAGATACGCAGTATTTT. Translation: CASSVGAAPGTDTQYF.